The source of this T cell receptor (beta chain) is a study of T-cell reconstitution after alpha-beta-depleted transplantation in children. Study-level points and caveats: Once a year had passed after transplant, T-cell counts and diversity came mostly from newly produced T cells. Surviving recipient T cells and thymic progenitors produced the high day-60 TCRbeta diversity seen in some patients. The origin of alpha-beta T cells about two months after transplant was reportedly several hundred expanded graft clones.

This clonotype was detected ten times or more. Its cognate antigen is unknown. Library preparation (for TCRbeta) was performed with unique molecular identifiers. TCRdb re-called the PCR reads through MiXCR, storing one row per CDR3 protein. Here the sample spans approximately 32,000 distinct CDR3 sequences, about 6.7% being singletons. The CDR3 contains 15 residues. The V gene's germline CDR1 is LGHNA and CDR2 YSLEER. V gave up 0 bases and J gave up 3 bases, with 10 bases separating them. The source of this sequence is a child younger than two who had a stem cell transplant for acute myeloid leukemia, so the T cells may come from the graft donor. The sequencing used peripheral blood, collected 60 days after TCRalphabeta/CD19-depleted stem cell transplant. The chain couples TRBV4-3 to TRBJ2-3; D remains ambiguous. CDR3 sequence reads: CASSQDRVATDTQYF. CDR3 DNA sequence: TGCGCCAGCAGCCAAGACCGGGTGGCGACAGATACGCAGTATTTT.